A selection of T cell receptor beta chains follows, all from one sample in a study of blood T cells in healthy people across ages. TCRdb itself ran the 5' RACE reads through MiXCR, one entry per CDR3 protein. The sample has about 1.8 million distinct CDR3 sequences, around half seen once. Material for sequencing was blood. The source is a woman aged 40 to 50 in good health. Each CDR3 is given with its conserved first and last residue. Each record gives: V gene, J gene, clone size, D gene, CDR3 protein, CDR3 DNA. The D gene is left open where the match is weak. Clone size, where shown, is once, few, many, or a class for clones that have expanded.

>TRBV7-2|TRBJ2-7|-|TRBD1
CASIVGQGYEQYF
TGTGCCAGCATCGTCGGACAGGGCTACGAGCAGTACTTC
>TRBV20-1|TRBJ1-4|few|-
CSARDDWALGASNEKLFF
TGCAGTGCTAGAGATGATTGGGCGTTGGGGGCGTCTAATGAAAAACTGTTTTTT
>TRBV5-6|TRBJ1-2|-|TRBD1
CASSLKGTDHYGYTF
TGTGCCAGCAGCTTGAAGGGGACAGATCACTATGGCTACACCTTC
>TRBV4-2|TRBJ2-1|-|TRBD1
CASSQEFTPGQGPNEQFF
TGTGCCAGCAGCCAAGAATTCACCCCGGGACAGGGTCCCAATGAGCAGTTCTTC
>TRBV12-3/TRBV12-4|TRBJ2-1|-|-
CASSPQTTQGGWAGVSTYNEQFF
TGTGCCAGCAGTCCGCAGACCACGCAGGGTGGATGGGCAGGGGTGTCAACCTACAATGAGCAGTTCTTC
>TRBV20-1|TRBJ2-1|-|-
CSAISEGSDEQFF
TGCAGTGCAATTAGCGAGGGGAGCGATGAGCAGTTCTTC
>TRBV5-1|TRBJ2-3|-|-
CASSLLVGADTQYF
TGCGCCAGCAGCCTCCTCGTGGGGGCAGATACGCAGTATTTT
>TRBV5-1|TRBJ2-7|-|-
CASSPPASYEQYF
TGCGCCAGCAGCCCCCCGGCGAGCTACGAGCAGTACTTC
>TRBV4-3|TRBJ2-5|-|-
CASSQGPGFGLETRYF
TGCGCCAGCAGCCAAGGGCCCGGATTTGGGCTGGAGACCCGGTACTTC
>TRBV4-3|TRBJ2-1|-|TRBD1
CASSQNAGTAYNEQFF
TGCGCCAGCAGCCAGAACGCCGGGACAGCATACAATGAGCAGTTCTTC
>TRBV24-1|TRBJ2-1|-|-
CAPAVRATSYNEQFF
TGTGCCCCGGCGGTAAGGGCCACCTCCTACAATGAGCAGTTCTTC
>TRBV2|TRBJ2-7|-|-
CASSDYGYEQYF
TGTGCCAGCAGTGATTACGGTTACGAGCAGTACTTC
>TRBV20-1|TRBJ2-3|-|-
CSSSTDTQYF
TGCAGTTCTAGTACAGATACGCAGTATTTT
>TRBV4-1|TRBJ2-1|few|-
CASSPPNGGVENEQFF
TGCGCCAGCAGCCCCCCCAACGGCGGGGTGGAGAATGAGCAGTTCTTC
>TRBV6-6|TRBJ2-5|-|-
CASSCSNLPGQETQYF
TGTGCCAGCAGTTGCTCGAATCTGCCCGGGCAAGAGACCCAGTACTTC
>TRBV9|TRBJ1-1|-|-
CASSVEGTRNTEAFF
TGTGCCAGCAGCGTAGAGGGGACAAGGAACACTGAAGCTTTCTTT
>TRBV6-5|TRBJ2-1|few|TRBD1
CASNGQGAVEQFF
TGTGCCAGCAACGGACAGGGGGCTGTTGAGCAGTTCTTC
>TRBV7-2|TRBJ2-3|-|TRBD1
CASSQAGGGADTQYF
TGTGCCAGCAGCCAAGCAGGGGGTGGGGCAGATACGCAGTATTTT
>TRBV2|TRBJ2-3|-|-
CASSERGQPTTHTDTQYF
TGTGCCAGCAGTGAAAGGGGCCAGCCGACGACCCACACAGATACGCAGTATTTT
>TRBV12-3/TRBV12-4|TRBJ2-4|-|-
CASSLGGRTGKNIQYF
TGTGCCAGCAGTTTAGGGGGACGGACGGGCAAAAACATTCAGTACTTC
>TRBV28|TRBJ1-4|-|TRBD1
CASSLSLQGAGEKLFF
TGTGCCAGCAGTTTATCGCTACAGGGGGCGGGTGAAAAACTGTTTTTT
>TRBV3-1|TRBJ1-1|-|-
CASSQGTVRTEAFF
TGTGCCAGCAGCCAGGGGACTGTGAGGACTGAAGCTTTCTTT
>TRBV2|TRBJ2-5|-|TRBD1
CASIRTGGAGETQYF
TGTGCCAGCATACGGACAGGGGGCGCAGGGGAGACCCAGTACTTC
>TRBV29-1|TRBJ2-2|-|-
CSVETATGGELFF
TGCAGCGTAGAGACAGCCACAGGCGGGGAGCTGTTTTTT
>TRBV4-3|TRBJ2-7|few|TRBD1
CASSQDGDSSYEQYF
TGCGCCAGCAGCCAAGATGGGGACAGCTCCTACGAGCAGTACTTC